What follows are 17 T cell receptor beta chains derived from one specimen sequenced in a study of a mutant IDH1 vaccine in newly diagnosed glioma. Documented time point: week 35, safety follow-up. Every single dose of the vaccine, 300 ug of mutant IDH1 20-mer peptide, came with topical imiquimod. TCRdb keeps only in-frame clones here, not all; method: immunoSEQ multiplex PCR. Of about 48,000 clones listed, roughly 80% are singletons. Their cognate antigens are unknown. Sequencing was performed on PBMCs, taken from a glioma patient whose treatment included an IDH1 peptide vaccine. All receptors come from a man aged 40-49 years with glioma.

This clone appeared a single time. This sequence joins TRBV2 and TRBJ2-1; 7 bases agree with TRBD1. The V gene's germline CDR1 is SNHLY and CDR2 FYNNEI. V lost 5 bases and J lost 0; bases outside the gene matches: 1. This CDR3 has 14 residues. This chain's CDR3 is CASSRQGSYNEQFF. DNA for the CDR3: TGTGCCAGCAGTAGACAGGGCTCCTACAATGAGCAGTTCTTC.

V and J are TRBV19 and TRBJ2-6; no clear D gene. Germline V gene lookup returns CDR1 LNHDA and CDR2 SQIVND (reference sequence). The V end lost 7 bases, the J end lost 3 bases, and 10 bases lay between the germline ends. CDR3 size: 14 residues. CDR3 sequence: CASMAGYGANVLTF. DNA of the CDR3: TGTGCCAGTATGGCAGGCTATGGGGCCAACGTCCTGACTTTC.

The chain carries TRBV10-2 and TRBJ1-1, with D possibly being TRBD1 (5 bases). The CDR3 is made up of 13 amino acids. V was pared by 6 bases and J by 3 bases, with 11 bases between. Germline V lookup: CDR1 WSHSY, CDR2 SAAADI. The CDR3 is CASSFAGHTEAFF. The CDR3 coding sequence is TGCGCCAGCAGCTTTGCAGGGCACACTGAAGCTTTCTTT.

The chain couples TRBV6-4 to TRBJ2-5, with TRBD1 identical over 7 bases. Germline V CDR1 and CDR2: MRHNA, SNTAGT. After removal of 2 bases from V and 4 bases from J, the junction contained 10 bases not matched to a gene. This CDR3 has 16 residues. The CDR3 protein is CASSDRGGADRETQYF. CDR3 nucleotides: TGTGCCAGCAGTGACAGAGGGGGCGCAGATCGAGAGACCCAGTACTTC.

This chain joins TRBV9 and TRBJ2-5, with 16 nucleotides matching TRBD2. CDR1 is SGDLS, CDR2 YYNGEE, per germline. This CDR3 comprises 17 residues. Unmatched junction bases numbered 6, after V lost 2 bases and J lost 5 bases. The DNA of the CDR3 is TGTGCCAGCAGCGTGGGGACTAGCGGGGGGGCTCGGGAGACCCAGTACTTC. Translating gives CASSVGTSGGARETQYF. The full variable domain, in which reference TRBV9 and TRBJ2-5 provide the parts outside the CDR3, is DSGVTQTPKHLITATGQRVTLRCSPRSGDLSVYWYQQSLDQGLQFLIQYYNGEERAKGNILERFSAQQFPDLHSELNLSSLELGDSALYFCASSVGTSGGARETQYFGPGTRLLVL.

This clone was recorded a few times. The chain has TRBV9 and TRBJ2-7; 11 bases are a match to TRBD1. The CDR3 runs 14 residues. Trimming cost V 4 bases and J 3 bases; bases outside gene matches: 3. Germline V CDR1 and CDR2: SGDLS, YYNGEE. DNA of the CDR3: TGTGCCAGCAGCCCGGACAGGGGGCTCTACGAGCAGTACTTC. As protein: CASSPDRGLYEQYF.

A single count supports this clone. V gene TRBV7-9 combines with J gene TRBJ1-4; D ambiguous. V shed 2 bases and J shed 5 bases, with 12 bases lying between them. CDR1 is SEHNR and CDR2 is FQNEAQ in the germline V gene (reference sequence). The CDR3 runs 15 residues. CDR3 nucleotides: TGTGCCAGCAGCTTATCCAGTCTGGACAATGAAAAACTGTTTTTT. It yields the protein CASSLSSLDNEKLFF.

V is TRBV5-6 and J is TRBJ2-4; possibly TRBD2 for D (7 bases). Germline V CDR1 and CDR2: SGHDT, YYEEEE. The CDR3 loop spans 14 amino acids. V was cut by 3 bases and J by 8 bases, with 15 bases left in between. DNA of the CDR3: TGTGCCAGCAGCTGGGGGGGGGCGGTCGACATTCAGTACTTC. Its protein is CASSWGGAVDIQYF.

Written as DNA, the CDR3 is TGTGCCAGCTACCAGACGGCCGAAGGCACAGATACGCAGTATTTT. Protein product: CASYQTAEGTDTQYF. V usage is TRBV14 and J usage is TRBJ2-3; D is ambiguous. V was trimmed by 8 bases and J by 1 base, leaving 16 bases between them. This CDR3 contains 15 residues. Germline V gene lookup returns CDR1 SGHDN and CDR2 FVKESK.

This clone is a singleton in its sample. The chain is built from TRBV9 and TRBJ1-6, with D possibly matching TRBD1 (5 bases). This CDR3 comprises 16 residues. The V gene's germline CDR1 is SGDLS and CDR2 YYNGEE. V shed 5 bases and J shed 3 bases, with 15 bases lying between them. CDR3 sequence (DNA): TGTGCCAGCAGTGCCGGCGGGACCATCTATAATTCACCCCTCCACTTT. This gives the protein CASSAGGTIYNSPLHF.

The rearrangement joins TRBV11-3 to TRBJ1-6; TRBD1 matches 7 bases. This CDR3 contains 12 residues. CDR1 is SGHNT, CDR2 YENEEA, per germline. V shed 6 bases, J shed 13 bases, and the junction held 6 bases outside the gene matches. The DNA for the CDR3 is TGTGCCAGCAGTCAAAGACAGGGTCCCCTCCACTTT. This gives the protein CASSQRQGPLHF.

In DNA, the CDR3 is TGTGCCAGCAGTGAATCGCGGCTAGCGGGTCGCTACAATGAGCAGTTCTTC. Translation: CASSESRLAGRYNEQFF. J is TRBJ2-1 and V is TRBV2; 8 positions match TRBD2. The CDR3 is 17 residues long. J gave up 3 bases and V 2 bases, and 9 bases lay outside the gene matches. Germline V gene sequence: CDR1 SNHLY, CDR2 FYNNEI.

This chain connects TRBV6-1 to TRBJ1-4; TRBD1 is a possible D gene (6 bases). Trimming cost V 2 bases and J 6 bases, with 10 bases left between them. Germline CDR1 and CDR2: MNHNS and SASEGT. The CDR3 consists of 14 residues. This CDR3 reads CASSEQGRDEKLFF. DNA of the CDR3: TGTGCCAGCAGTGAACAGGGGAGGGATGAAAAACTGTTTTTT.

This clone appeared a few times. The chain carries TRBV6-5 and TRBJ1-2; D perhaps matches TRBD1 (5 bases). The CDR3 extends over 13 amino acids. CDR1 and CDR2 (germline): MNHEY, SVGAGI. Trimming pared 6 bases from V and 8 bases from J, leaving 16 bases between. DNA of the CDR3: TGTGCCAGCAGATCCTTCAGGGAATACGGCTACACCTTC. It codes for CASRSFREYGYTF.

This chain joins TRBV5-5 and TRBJ2-2; tentative D call: TRBD1 (5 bases). The germline V and J ends were trimmed by 0 bases and 6 bases, with 15 bases remaining between them. Germline CDR1 and CDR2: SGHKS and YYEKEE (reference sequence). The CDR3 runs to 16 residues. The CDR3 loop reads CASSLAPNPGSGELFF. CDR3 nucleotides: TGTGCCAGCAGCTTGGCGCCTAATCCAGGGTCCGGGGAGCTGTTTTTT.

This clone was observed a few times. This chain connects TRBV4-1 to TRBJ1-4; the D is unclear. Germline lookup yields CDR1 MGHRA and CDR2 YSYEKL. This CDR3 has 17 amino acids. V lost 4 bases, J lost 4 bases, and 19 bases lay in between. The CDR3 coding sequence is TGCGCCAGCAGCCTGACTCATCTCGGGAAGGGTAATGAAAAACTGTTTTTT. Protein: CASSLTHLGKGNEKLFF.

The gene calls are TRBV18 and TRBJ1-2, with D perhaps TRBD1 (5 bases). The CDR3 sequence is 13 residues long. Germline CDR1 is KGHSH and CDR2 is LQKENI. V lost 3 bases and J 5 bases, leaving 10 bases between the germline ends. CDR3 nucleotide sequence: TGTGCCAGCTCACCGGGGACTGATTATGGCTACACCTTC. Protein sequence: CASSPGTDYGYTF.